This TCR beta chain was captured by sequencing in a study of T-cell memory formation after mild COVID-19. TCRdb fed the 5' RACE reads into MiXCR, producing one record per CDR3 protein. The sample consists of tens of thousands of distinct CDR3 sequences, 12% of them appearing once. The sample holds many counts of this clonotype. This CDR3 has 22 amino acids. Germline V gene lookup returns CDR1 SGHVS and CDR2 FNYEAQ. V shed 5 bases and J 7 bases; nucleotides not matched to a gene: 32. The gene calls are TRBV7-6 and TRBJ2-3; 8 bases agree with TRBD1. Sequenced material: PBMCs or a T cell subset sorted from them (not recorded which). The receptor was derived from a man younger than 30 who had mild COVID-19 (a few samples of this study predate the infection). Cell type and time point are not known. The DNA for the CDR3 is TGTGCCAGCAGCGCATCTTCCCCCTGGACAGGGATGGTGTCGAGGTTGGGCAATACGCAGTATTTT. This sequence encodes CASSASSPWTGMVSRLGNTQYF.